The T cell receptor beta chain under discussion was sequenced for a study of blood T cell repertoires in COVID-19. The wider study: COVID-19 samples, acute and convalescent, were from the United States, Italy and Spain. PBMCs, B-cell-depleted T cells, or T cells were the source of the cDNA or gDNA that made up the material.

Only in-frame clones appear in the TCRdb table, and some are missing; sequencing was by immunoSEQ multiplex PCR. The table shows some 190,000 clones, with 80% to 90% occurring only once. Material for sequencing was peripheral blood. The receptor's source is a human donor with active or convalescent COVID-19. The donor label of this sample is uncertain.

CDR3 DNA: TGTGCCAGCAGCCTCGTAGGGGGCAAGGAGACCCAGTACTTC. As protein: CASSLVGGKETQYF. The gene calls are TRBV28 and TRBJ2-5; 7 nucleotides align to TRBD1. Germline CDR1 MDHEN, CDR2 SYDVKM. The CDR3 covers 14 residues. The ends lost 6 bases at V and 5 bases at J; junction bases unmatched: 9.